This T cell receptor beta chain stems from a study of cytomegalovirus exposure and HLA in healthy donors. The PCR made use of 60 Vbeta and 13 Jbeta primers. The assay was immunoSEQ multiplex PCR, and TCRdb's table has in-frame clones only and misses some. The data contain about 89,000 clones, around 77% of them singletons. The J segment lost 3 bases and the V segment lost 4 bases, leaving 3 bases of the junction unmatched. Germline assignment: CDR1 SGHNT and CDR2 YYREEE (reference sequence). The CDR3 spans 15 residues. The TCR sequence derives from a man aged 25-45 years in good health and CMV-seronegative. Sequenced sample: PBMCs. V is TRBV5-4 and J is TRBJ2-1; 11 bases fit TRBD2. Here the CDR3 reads CASSRGLADYNEQFF. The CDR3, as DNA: TGTGCCAGCAGCAGGGGACTAGCGGACTACAATGAGCAGTTCTTC.